The source of this T cell receptor (beta chain) is a study of immune evolution from preneoplasia to lung adenocarcinoma. Background on the study: HLA loss of heterozygosity: about 7% AIS, about 15% MIA, around 35% ADC, none AAH. Overall study results and limits: Top clone share appeared to fall from AAH through AIS, MIA, adenocarcinoma.

Two lung cancer pathologists independently confirmed each histologic diagnosis. Generated by immunoSEQ multiplex PCR, the TCRdb table keeps only in-frame clones and is missing some. The table shows several thousand clones, with 82% occurring only once. For this clone: Its antigen is unidentified.

The CDR3 loop spans 18 amino acids. CDR1 is MDHEN, CDR2 SYDVKM, per germline. V lost 7 bases and J lost 2; bases outside the gene matches: 17. The V and J genes are TRBV28 and TRBJ2-3; 8 bases fit TRBD2. The sequenced material came from FFPE invasive lung adenocarcinoma tissue. This receptor was identified in a person aged 65-85 years with invasive lung adenocarcinoma. CDR3 coding DNA: TGTGCCAGCATCCCTTCTAGTCTGGCGGGAGGCTCCACAGATACGCAGTATTTT. Its translation is CASIPSSLAGGSTDTQYF.